This entry describes one TCR beta chain. This sample was taken from a study of blood T cell repertoires in COVID-19. Study-level information: The United States, Italy and Spain provided the acute and convalescent COVID-19 samples. PBMCs, B-cell-depleted T cells, or T cells were the source of the cDNA or gDNA that made up the material.

Germline CDR1 reads MNHNS; CDR2 reads SASEGT. This CDR3 comprises 14 residues. Trimming shortened V by 1 base and J by 5 bases, and 9 bases separated the two germline ends. As handled by the study authors: Amplifying reference gene primers gave estimates of nucleated cell counts. Clones were sequenced by immunoSEQ multiplex PCR, and TCRdb holds only the in-frame ones, with some missing. That table supplies the V and J calls and clone size; D and trimming were determined from the DNA. The sample consists of some 67,000 clones, roughly 79% of them appearing once. The chain employs TRBV6-1 and TRBJ1-5; D call uncertain. Sample: peripheral blood. The TCR comes from a woman aged 55 to 70 with acute or convalescent COVID-19. The CDR3 protein is CASSEDGLDQPQHF. The CDR3 region has the DNA TGTGCCAGCAGTGAAGACGGTCTCGATCAGCCCCAGCATTTT.